This T cell receptor (beta chain) was identified in a study of blood T cell repertoires in COVID-19. Study overall: Acute and convalescent COVID-19 samples came from the United States, Italy and Spain. From T cells, B-cell-depleted T cells, or PBMCs came the material, which was cDNA or gDNA.

From germline, CDR1 is DFQATT and CDR2 SNEGSKA (reference sequence). The length of the CDR3 is 13 residues. V dropped 3 bases and J dropped 6; count of bases not matched to a gene: 7. Original processing methods: Using reference gene primer amplification, nucleated cell counts were estimated. Libraries were prepared by immunoSEQ multiplex PCR; TCRdb keeps only in-frame clonotypes and omits some of them. V, J and clone size were drawn from that table, and D and trimming were deduced from the DNA. Of about 290,000 clones listed, more than 85% are singletons. The sequenced material came from peripheral blood. This receptor was identified in a man aged 40-49 years with acute or convalescent COVID-19. This chain links TRBV20-1 with TRBJ2-7; 8 nucleotides align to TRBD1. CDR3 in DNA: TGCAGTGCTAGTGAGACAGGGGACCGCGAGCAGTACTTC. Amino acids: CSASETGDREQYF.